Below, 21 T cell receptor beta chains from the same sample are listed, as sequenced in a study of naive and memory T cell subsets (dated by TCRdb to between 2016 and 2019). These receptors have no known antigen. The paper as a whole reports these results and caveats: A few larger clonotypes were present in naive repertoires, particularly the CD8 repertoires, and these clonotypes were possibly memory cells re-expressing CD45RA.

To prepare the library, UMI-ligation and nested PCR was applied. TCRdb lists the instrument as Illumina MiSeq. The beta constant-region primer consisted of an equimolar mixture of two oligonucleotides that together covered TRBC1 and TRBC2. The ligated cDNA went through four rounds of PCR with nested alpha and beta constant-region primers together with the SP2 primer. Through fastp at Q25 and MiXCR, TCRdb rebuilt clones from the public reads, retaining in-frame beta chains. Identical CDR3 protein sequences are pooled into one entry, listed with their most common genes and DNA. The sample has over 110,000 distinct CDR3 sequences on record, about 20% of them singletons. Together, the top ten hold 0.6% to 0.7% of the sample. The sample taken for sequencing was naive CD8+ T cells from blood. The cell subset or site label for this specimen denotes: naive T cells, CD45RA high CD27+. Receptors originate from a human donor in good health.

This chain links TRBV24-1 with TRBJ1-5, with a tentative D call TRBD1 (5 bases). The CDR3 loop spans 15 amino acids. Trimming cost V 3 bases and J 0 bases, with 8 bases left between them. Germline lookup yields CDR1 KGHDR and CDR2 SFDVKD. CDR3 amino acids: CATSDGTVSNQPQHF. DNA for the CDR3: TGTGCCACCAGTGATGGGACCGTTAGCAATCAGCCCCAGCATTTT.

The V and J genes are TRBV12-3 or TRBV12-4 and TRBJ1-1; D call uncertain. The CDR3 contains 12 residues. Trimming stripped 5 bases from V and 5 bases from J, with 9 bases between. The CDR3 is CASSPTPTEAFF. DNA of the CDR3: TGTGCCAGCAGTCCGACCCCTACTGAAGCTTTCTTT.

V and J are TRBV27 and TRBJ2-7; no clear D. Trimming removed 9 bases at V and 1 base at J, with 16 bases between. Germline V lookup: CDR1 MNHEY, CDR2 SMNVEV (reference sequence). The CDR3 is 14 residues long. The DNA of the CDR3 is TGTGCCAGTATGGCTTCTTTGACTTCCTACGAGCAGTACTTC. Translating it yields CASMASLTSYEQYF.

The chain has TRBV5-4 and TRBJ2-3; D is possibly TRBD2 (5 bases). CDR3 length: 15 residues. Between the trimmed V and J ends, which lost 1 base and 4 bases, there was a span of 13 bases. Per germline, CDR1 SGHNT and CDR2 YYREEE (reference sequence). CDR3 nucleotides: TGTGCCAGCAGCTTGTCGATCGGGGATTCAGATACGCAGTATTTT. Protein sequence: CASSLSIGDSDTQYF. The full variable domain, completed using reference TRBV5-4 and TRBJ2-3, is ETGVTQSPTHLIKTRGQQVTLRCSSQSGHNTVSWYQQALGQGPQFIFQYYREEENGRGNFPPRFSGLQFPNYSSELNVNALELDDSALYLCASSLSIGDSDTQYFGPGTRLTVL.

This clonotype was counted ten times or more. This chain connects TRBV14 to TRBJ2-1, with D perhaps given as TRBD1 or TRBD2 (5 bases each). Deletions cut 4 bases from V and 4 bases from J, with 17 bases between. The CDR3 runs 16 residues. Germline loops: CDR1 SGHDN, CDR2 FVKESK. CDR3 sequence: CASSPTMGRTYNEQFF. DNA for the CDR3: TGTGCCAGCAGCCCAACAATGGGACGGACATACAATGAGCAGTTCTTC.

This clonotype appeared a few times. The chain couples TRBV5-1 to TRBJ2-1, with 12 nucleotides matching TRBD2. V lost 3 bases and J lost 4; bases outside the gene matches: 5. Looked up from germline, CDR1 is SGHRS and CDR2 is YFSETQ. The CDR3 is 16 amino acids. The CDR3 nucleotides are TGCGCCAGCAGCTACGGGACTAGCGGGCCTTACAATGAGCAGTTCTTC. Residues: CASSYGTSGPYNEQFF.

This clonotype turned up a few times. The rearrangement uses TRBV6-7 and TRBJ2-2; D is perhaps TRBD2 (6 bases). TRBV6-7 is filed as an ORF, its function uncertain. Trimming shortened V by 6 bases and J by 3 bases, and 14 bases separated the two germline ends. The CDR3 consists of 15 residues. CDR3 DNA: TGTGCCAGCAGAATATGGGGGGTTCACACCGGGGAGCTGTTTTTT. It specifies CASRIWGVHTGELFF.

The V gene is TRBV28, the J gene TRBJ2-3, with 8 bases fitting TRBD1. Trimming cost V 6 bases and J 2 bases; bases outside gene matches: 7. Germline V gene sequence: CDR1 MDHEN, CDR2 SYDVKM. The CDR3 is 15 residues long. CDR3 in amino acids: CASSPVTGVTDTQYF. The CDR3 DNA reads as TGTGCCAGCAGCCCCGTGACAGGGGTCACAGATACGCAGTATTTT.

V is TRBV7-8 and J is TRBJ2-7, with 15 bases lining up with TRBD2. The CDR3 is made up of 17 amino acids. Per the germline V gene, CDR1 is SGHVS and CDR2 is FQNEAQ. Trimming removed 2 bases from V and 4 bases from J; junction bases left unmatched: 6. CDR3 in amino acids: CASSLRTSGRAGYEQYF. DNA of the CDR3: TGTGCCAGCAGCTTAAGGACTAGCGGGAGGGCCGGGTACGAGCAGTACTTC.

This sequence joins TRBV9 and TRBJ2-7; D may match TRBD1 or TRBD2 (5 bases each). Germline loops: CDR1 SGDLS, CDR2 YYNGEE. V was pared by 0 bases and J by 1 base, with 11 bases between. CDR3 length: 15 amino acids. This chain's CDR3 is CASSVGVGPSYEQYF. The CDR3 nucleotides read TGTGCCAGCAGCGTAGGGGTGGGACCGTCCTACGAGCAGTACTTC.

In this sample, this clonotype turned up a few times. This chain joins TRBV10-3 and TRBJ1-1; no clear D. V lost 2 bases, J lost 0 bases, and 7 bases lay in between. The CDR3 is 14 residues long. Germline CDR1 is ENHRY and CDR2 is SYGVKD. CDR3 amino acids: CAISEETVNTEAFF. CDR3 bases: TGTGCCATCAGTGAGGAAACGGTGAACACTGAAGCTTTCTTT.

This chain uses TRBV20-1 with TRBJ2-1; D ambiguous. Trimming shortened V by 1 base and J by 5 bases, and 6 bases separated the two germline ends. This CDR3 has 12 amino acids. The germline V gene encodes CDR1 DFQATT and CDR2 SNEGSKA (reference sequence). This CDR3 is CSARAQDNEQFF. CDR3 bases: TGCAGTGCTAGAGCTCAAGACAATGAGCAGTTCTTC.

The chain uses TRBV6-2 or TRBV6-3 and TRBJ2-5, with D possibly being TRBD2 (7 bases). Trimming cost V 0 bases and J 5 bases, with 13 bases left between them. This CDR3 region has 15 residues. Per the germline V gene, CDR1 is MNHEY and CDR2 is SVGEGT. CDR3 sequence: CASSYSIGGQETQYF. The CDR3 region has the DNA TGTGCCAGCAGTTACTCGATCGGGGGGCAGGAGACCCAGTACTTC.

A few counts support this clonotype. V usage is TRBV27 and J usage is TRBJ2-7, with 9 nucleotides matching TRBD1. This CDR3 comprises 14 residues. After removal of 6 bases from V and 0 bases from J, the junction contained 3 bases not matched to a gene. CDR1 MNHEY and CDR2 SMNVEV come from the germline V gene (reference sequence). CDR3 in DNA: TGTGCCAGCAGAACAGGGGGCGGCTCCTACGAGCAGTACTTC. Amino acids: CASRTGGGSYEQYF.

This clonotype was observed a handful of times. The DNA of the CDR3 is TGTGCCAGCAGTCCTGGGATTTTGGGGAATCAGCCCCAGCATTTT. As protein: CASSPGILGNQPQHF. The chain uses TRBV12-3 or TRBV12-4 and TRBJ1-5, with unresolved D. Trimming removed 5 bases from V and 4 bases from J, with 15 bases in between. There are 15 residues in the CDR3.

The chain uses TRBV6-2 or TRBV6-3 and TRBJ1-5; the D is unclear. The CDR3 consists of 14 residues. V was trimmed by 0 bases and J by 4 bases, leaving 7 bases between them. Germline values: CDR1 MNHEY, CDR2 SVGEGT. This CDR3 is CASSYSGSNQPQHF. In nucleotides, the CDR3 is TGTGCCAGCAGTTACTCGGGGAGTAATCAGCCCCAGCATTTT.

The CDR3 loop is CASKESFSEYPYEQYF. The DNA for the CDR3 is TGTGCCAGCAAGGAATCCTTCTCAGAGTATCCCTACGAGCAGTACTTC. This chain uses TRBV27 with TRBJ2-7; no reliable D call. Per germline, CDR1 MNHEY and CDR2 SMNVEV (reference sequence). The CDR3 spans 16 residues. V shed 7 bases and J shed 2 bases, with 21 bases lying between them.

This clonotype was seen more than once but under ten times. This sequence joins TRBV28 and TRBJ2-1; 8 positions match TRBD2. CDR1 is MDHEN, CDR2 SYDVKM, per germline. This CDR3 region has 19 residues. V gave up 1 base and J gave up 7 bases; unmatched junction bases: 18. CDR3 coding DNA: TGTGCCAGCAGTTTATCGTACAGTCAACCCCAGCGGGAGAGGAATGAGCAGTTCTTC. Translated, it gives CASSLSYSQPQRERNEQFF.

This clonotype has a handful of counts. The chain recombines TRBV5-8 with TRBJ2-3, with TRBD1 identical over 7 bases. The CDR3 totals 16 residues. Germline lookup yields CDR1 SGHTS and CDR2 YDEGEE. V trimming: 2 bases; J trimming: 3 bases; junction bases outside the gene matches: 9. This CDR3 reads CASSLLRDSGTDTQYF. As DNA, the CDR3 is TGTGCCAGCAGCTTACTCCGGGACAGTGGGACAGATACGCAGTATTTT.

This clonotype occurred a few times. This chain links TRBV25-1 with TRBJ2-1, with D uncertain. The CDR3 spans 11 residues. The V end was cut by 10 bases, the J end by 10 bases, with 14 bases between. Germline CDR1 is MGHDK and CDR2 is SYGVNS. The CDR3 DNA reads TGTGCCACCGGGTCAACGTGGGAGCAGTTCTTC. Its translation: CATGSTWEQFF.

The chain links TRBV20-1 to TRBJ2-1, with 10 bases lining up with TRBD2. With V trimmed by 3 bases and J by 0 bases, 11 bases remained unmatched. This CDR3 contains 18 residues. Per germline, CDR1 DFQATT and CDR2 SNEGSKA (reference sequence). This CDR3 is CSASGWLAGDSSYNEQFF. CDR3 DNA sequence: TGCAGTGCTAGTGGTTGGCTAGCGGGAGACAGCTCCTACAATGAGCAGTTCTTC.